This TCR beta chain is from a study of OX40 agonist ivuxolimab in advanced cancers. The table came from immunoSEQ multiplex PCR; TCRdb's copy has only in-frame clones and leaves some out. The data contain about 76,000 clones, 65% to 90% of them singletons. As concerns this clone: Its matching antigen is unknown.

Findings and limits, study-wide: Doses of 0.1 to 3.0 mg/kg were accompanied by clonal expansion of CD4+ and CD8+ blood T cells by week 6. Among expanded peripheral T cells, antigen specificity went undetermined. Averaging showed that CD8+ T cells had more expanded clones than CD4+ did.

The receptor was isolated from an adult with an advanced solid tumor such as melanoma, head and neck, liver or kidney cancer. The input for sequencing was CD4+ or CD8+ T cells sorted from blood, taken in a trial of the OX40 agonist ivuxolimab.

The CDR3, as DNA: TGTGCCAGTAGTATAGATACCCCGGGAGGCTACACCTTC. Translated: CASSIDTPGGYTF. This sequence joins TRBV19 and TRBJ1-2; D gene unclear. Trimming pared 0 bases from V and 8 bases from J, leaving 10 bases between. Germline V gene sequence: CDR1 LNHDA, CDR2 SQIVND (reference sequence). The CDR3 covers 13 residues.